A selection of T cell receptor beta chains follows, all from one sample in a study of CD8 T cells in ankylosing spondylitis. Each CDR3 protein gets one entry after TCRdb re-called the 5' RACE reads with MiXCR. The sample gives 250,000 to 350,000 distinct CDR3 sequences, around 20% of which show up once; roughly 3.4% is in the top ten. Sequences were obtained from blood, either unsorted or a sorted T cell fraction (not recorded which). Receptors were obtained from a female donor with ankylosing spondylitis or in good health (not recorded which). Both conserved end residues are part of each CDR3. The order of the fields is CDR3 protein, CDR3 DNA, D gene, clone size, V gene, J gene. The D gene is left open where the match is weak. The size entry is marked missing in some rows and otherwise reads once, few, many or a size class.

CDR3aa: CASSIEEGSRYF; CDR3nt: TGTGCCAGCAGTATAGAAGAAGGAAGTCGGTACTTC; d_gene: NA; abundance: few; v_gene: TRBV7-2; j_gene: TRBJ2-4
CDR3aa: CATSDPPPRNTGELFF; CDR3nt: TGTGCCACCAGTGACCCTCCACCGAGGAACACCGGGGAGCTGTTTTTT; d_gene: NA; abundance: NA; v_gene: TRBV24-1; j_gene: TRBJ2-2
CDR3aa: CASSLYPGVGREETQYF; CDR3nt: TGTGCCAGCAGCCTCTACCCGGGAGTGGGGCGAGAAGAGACCCAGTACTTC; d_gene: NA; abundance: NA; v_gene: TRBV7-9; j_gene: TRBJ2-5
CDR3aa: CASSLNGYTEAFF; CDR3nt: TGTGCCAGCAGTTTAAATGGATACACTGAAGCTTTCTTT; d_gene: NA; abundance: few; v_gene: TRBV12-3/TRBV12-4; j_gene: TRBJ1-1
CDR3aa: CAISARLAGSTGELFF; CDR3nt: TGTGCCATCAGTGCCAGACTAGCGGGAAGCACCGGGGAGCTGTTTTTT; d_gene: TRBD2; abundance: NA; v_gene: TRBV10-3; j_gene: TRBJ2-2
CDR3aa: CASQKGVLLKVEQYF; CDR3nt: TGTGCCAGCCAAAAGGGGGTGCTGCTGAAGGTCGAGCAGTACTTC; d_gene: NA; abundance: NA; v_gene: TRBV28; j_gene: TRBJ2-7
CDR3aa: CASSQTPREQYF; CDR3nt: TGCGCCAGCAGCCAGACCCCTCGAGAGCAGTACTTC; d_gene: NA; abundance: NA; v_gene: TRBV4-3; j_gene: TRBJ2-7
CDR3aa: CSASPEPGAQHF; CDR3nt: TGCAGTGCTAGTCCCGAGCCGGGGGCCCAGCATTTT; d_gene: NA; abundance: NA; v_gene: TRBV20-1; j_gene: TRBJ1-5
CDR3aa: CSARDNEQYF; CDR3nt: TGCAGTGCTAGAGATAACGAGCAGTACTTC; d_gene: NA; abundance: NA; v_gene: TRBV20-1; j_gene: TRBJ2-7
CDR3aa: CASSYSQGDSPLHF; CDR3nt: TGTGCCAGCAGTTATAGCCAGGGCGATTCACCCCTCCACTTT; d_gene: NA; abundance: many; v_gene: TRBV6-5; j_gene: TRBJ1-6
CDR3aa: CASTPGGRENTEAFF; CDR3nt: TGTGCCAGCACCCCGGGAGGGAGAGAGAACACTGAAGCTTTCTTT; d_gene: NA; abundance: few; v_gene: TRBV12-3/TRBV12-4; j_gene: TRBJ1-1
CDR3aa: CASTARQGFTEAFF; CDR3nt: TGCGCCAGCACCGCTAGACAGGGGTTTACTGAAGCTTTCTTT; d_gene: TRBD1; abundance: NA; v_gene: TRBV5-1; j_gene: TRBJ1-1
CDR3aa: CASSPGVLAGRETQYF; CDR3nt: TGTGCCAGCAGCCCTGGCGTCCTAGCGGGGAGAGAGACCCAGTACTTC; d_gene: TRBD2; abundance: NA; v_gene: TRBV7-9; j_gene: TRBJ2-5
CDR3aa: CATQPRDSRYEQYF; CDR3nt: TGTGCCACACAGCCCCGGGACAGCCGCTACGAGCAGTACTTC; d_gene: TRBD1; abundance: NA; v_gene: TRBV10-3; j_gene: TRBJ2-7
CDR3aa: CASSSTLGTEAFF; CDR3nt: TGTGCCAGCAGTTCCACCTTGGGGACTGAAGCTTTCTTT; d_gene: NA; abundance: NA; v_gene: TRBV7-9; j_gene: TRBJ1-1
CDR3aa: CASSQDKGEEAFF; CDR3nt: TGTGCCAGCAGCCAAGACAAGGGCGAAGAAGCTTTCTTT; d_gene: NA; abundance: many; v_gene: TRBV14; j_gene: TRBJ1-1
CDR3aa: CASSMAVNTGELFF; CDR3nt: TGTGCCAGTAGTATGGCCGTGAACACCGGGGAGCTGTTTTTT; d_gene: NA; abundance: NA; v_gene: TRBV19; j_gene: TRBJ2-2
CDR3aa: CSARELPGYEQYF; CDR3nt: TGCAGTGCTAGAGAACTTCCTGGCTACGAGCAGTACTTC; d_gene: NA; abundance: NA; v_gene: TRBV20-1; j_gene: TRBJ2-7
CDR3aa: CASSVAPAGSGANVLTF; CDR3nt: TGTGCCAGCAGCGTAGCCCCGGCAGGGTCCGGGGCCAACGTCCTGACTTTC; d_gene: NA; abundance: many; v_gene: TRBV9; j_gene: TRBJ2-6
CDR3aa: CASSQLGLAGRSYNEQFF; CDR3nt: TGCGCCAGCAGCCAACTAGGACTAGCGGGTCGCTCCTACAATGAGCAGTTCTTC; d_gene: TRBD2; abundance: NA; v_gene: TRBV4-1; j_gene: TRBJ2-1
CDR3aa: CASSLGRGGNQPQHF; CDR3nt: TGTGCCAGCAGTTTAGGTCGGGGCGGCAATCAGCCCCAGCATTTT; d_gene: NA; abundance: NA; v_gene: TRBV28; j_gene: TRBJ1-5
CDR3aa: CASSETGYEQFF; CDR3nt: TGTGCCAGCAGTGAGACGGGCTATGAGCAGTTCTTC; d_gene: NA; abundance: NA; v_gene: TRBV6-1; j_gene: TRBJ2-1
CDR3aa: CASSLTGKETQYF; CDR3nt: TGTGCCAGCAGTTTGACAGGGAAAGAGACCCAGTACTTC; d_gene: TRBD1; abundance: few; v_gene: TRBV12-3/TRBV12-4; j_gene: TRBJ2-5
CDR3aa: CASSAMGVWNTEAFF; CDR3nt: TGCGCCAGCAGCGCCATGGGGGTATGGAACACTGAAGCTTTCTTT; d_gene: NA; abundance: many; v_gene: TRBV4-3; j_gene: TRBJ1-1
CDR3aa: CASSHDLRDSGELFF; CDR3nt: TGTGCCAGCAGCCATGACCTCAGGGACTCCGGGGAGCTGTTTTTT; d_gene: NA; abundance: NA; v_gene: TRBV4-2; j_gene: TRBJ2-2
CDR3aa: CASSSGTSGNNEQFF; CDR3nt: TGTGCCAGCAGCTCCGGGACTAGCGGCAACAATGAGCAGTTCTTC; d_gene: TRBD2; abundance: many; v_gene: TRBV11-1; j_gene: TRBJ2-1
CDR3aa: CASSPRDLETQYF; CDR3nt: TGTGCCAGCAGCCCAAGGGACCTGGAGACCCAGTACTTC; d_gene: NA; abundance: NA; v_gene: TRBV5-6; j_gene: TRBJ2-5
CDR3aa: CASSLEGAKNIQYF; CDR3nt: TGTGCCAGCAGCTTGGAAGGGGCCAAAAACATTCAGTACTTC; d_gene: NA; abundance: NA; v_gene: TRBV5-6; j_gene: TRBJ2-4
CDR3aa: CASSEESYNEQFF; CDR3nt: TGTGCCAGCAGTGAGGAGAGTTACAATGAGCAGTTCTTC; d_gene: NA; abundance: NA; v_gene: TRBV2; j_gene: TRBJ2-1
CDR3aa: CASISGRTDTQYF; CDR3nt: TGTGCCAGCATAAGCGGGAGAACAGATACGCAGTATTTT; d_gene: TRBD2; abundance: NA; v_gene: TRBV2; j_gene: TRBJ2-3
CDR3aa: CAISDLGGRGTDTQYF; CDR3nt: TGTGCCATCAGTGACCTCGGGGGTCGAGGCACAGATACGCAGTATTTT; d_gene: NA; abundance: many; v_gene: TRBV10-3; j_gene: TRBJ2-3
CDR3aa: CASSRLADNTGELFF; CDR3nt: TGTGCCAGCAGCAGACTAGCGGATAACACCGGGGAGCTGTTTTTT; d_gene: TRBD2; abundance: many; v_gene: TRBV12-3/TRBV12-4; j_gene: TRBJ2-2
CDR3aa: CASSLEREFDEQFF; CDR3nt: TGCGCCAGCAGCTTGGAGCGGGAGTTCGATGAGCAGTTCTTC; d_gene: TRBD2; abundance: few; v_gene: TRBV5-1; j_gene: TRBJ2-1
CDR3aa: CASSPNPGESYGYTF; CDR3nt: TGTGCCAGCAGCCCGAATCCGGGGGAGAGCTATGGCTACACCTTC; d_gene: NA; abundance: NA; v_gene: TRBV9; j_gene: TRBJ1-2
CDR3aa: CASSKEGKTEAFF; CDR3nt: TGCGCCAGCAGCAAGGAGGGAAAGACTGAAGCTTTCTTT; d_gene: NA; abundance: many; v_gene: TRBV5-1; j_gene: TRBJ1-1
CDR3aa: CSALLAGWNTQYF; CDR3nt: TGCAGTGCTTTACTAGCGGGCTGGAATACGCAGTATTTT; d_gene: TRBD2; abundance: NA; v_gene: TRBV20-1; j_gene: TRBJ2-3